The T cell receptor (beta chain) under discussion was sequenced for a study of blood T cell repertoires in COVID-19. Across the study: The cDNA or gDNA used as material had been derived from T cells, B-cell-depleted T cells, or PBMCs.

Those enrolled in Seattle joined during active infection and were followed longitudinally afterward. This clone was found once. CDR1 SGHAT and CDR2 FQNNGV come from the germline V gene. This CDR3 spans 16 amino acids. Trimming removed 0 bases from V and 0 bases from J, with 10 bases in between. Clones were sequenced by immunoSEQ multiplex PCR, and TCRdb holds only the in-frame ones, with some missing. The sample has under 200,000 clones, approximately 85% seen once. V and J are TRBV11-2 and TRBJ2-3; TRBD2 might be the D (5 bases). The source is a woman at least 80 years old with COVID-19, enrolled during active disease. The sample taken for sequencing was peripheral blood. The CDR3 is CASSLELGGSTDTQYF. DNA for the CDR3: TGTGCCAGCAGCTTAGAACTCGGCGGGAGCACAGATACGCAGTATTTT.